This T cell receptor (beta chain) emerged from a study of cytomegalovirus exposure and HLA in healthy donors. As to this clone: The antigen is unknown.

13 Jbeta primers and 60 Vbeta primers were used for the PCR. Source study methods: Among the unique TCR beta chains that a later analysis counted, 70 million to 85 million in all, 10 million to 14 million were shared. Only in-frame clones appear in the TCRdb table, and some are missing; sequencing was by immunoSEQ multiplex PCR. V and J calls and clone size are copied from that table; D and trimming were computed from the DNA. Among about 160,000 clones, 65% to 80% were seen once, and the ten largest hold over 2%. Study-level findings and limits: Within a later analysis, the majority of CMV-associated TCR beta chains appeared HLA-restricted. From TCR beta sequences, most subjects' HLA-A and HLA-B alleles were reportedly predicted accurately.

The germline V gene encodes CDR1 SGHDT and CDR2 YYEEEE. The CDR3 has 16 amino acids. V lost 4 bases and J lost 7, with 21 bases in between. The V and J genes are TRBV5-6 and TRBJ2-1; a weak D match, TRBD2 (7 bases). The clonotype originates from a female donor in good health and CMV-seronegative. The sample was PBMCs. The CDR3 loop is CASSSLQGRGWNEQFF. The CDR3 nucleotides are TGTGCCAGCAGCAGCCTCCAGGGGAGGGGATGGAATGAGCAGTTCTTC.